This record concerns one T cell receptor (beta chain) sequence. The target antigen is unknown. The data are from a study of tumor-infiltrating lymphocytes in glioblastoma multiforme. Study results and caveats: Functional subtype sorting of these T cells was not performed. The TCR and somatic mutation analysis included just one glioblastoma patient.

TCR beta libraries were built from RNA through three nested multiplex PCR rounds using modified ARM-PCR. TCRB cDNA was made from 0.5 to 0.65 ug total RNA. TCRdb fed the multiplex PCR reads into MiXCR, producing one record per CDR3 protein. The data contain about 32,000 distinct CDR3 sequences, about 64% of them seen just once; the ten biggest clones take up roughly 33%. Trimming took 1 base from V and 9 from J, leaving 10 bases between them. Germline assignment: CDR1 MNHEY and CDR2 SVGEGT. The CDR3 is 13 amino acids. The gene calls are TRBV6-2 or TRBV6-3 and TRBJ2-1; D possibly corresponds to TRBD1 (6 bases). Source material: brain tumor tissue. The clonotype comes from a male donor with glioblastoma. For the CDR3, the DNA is TGTGCCAGCAGTTACTTGGGGGCGAGTGAGCAGTTCTTC. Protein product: CASSYLGASEQFF.